One sample yielded the 27 T cell receptor beta chains listed below, sequenced in a study of shared clonotypes between healthy human individuals. Some clones are missing from TCRdb's copy, which holds only in-frame ones; the method was immunoSEQ multiplex PCR. This table has some 96,000 clones, roughly half appearing once. Source material: PBMCs. The receptors were gathered from a woman in her forties in good health. Some clones in this sample may be carry-over from other donors' samples.

This clone has more than one count but fewer than ten. The J gene is TRBJ1-3, the V gene TRBV11-2; TRBD1 might be the D (5 bases). V lost 1 base to trimming and J lost 3 bases, with 7 bases between them. This CDR3 contains 14 residues. Germline CDR1 is SGHAT and CDR2 is FQNNGV. The CDR3 region has the DNA TGTGCCAGCAGCTTAGCACAGGATGGAAACACCATATATTTT. Amino acids: CASSLAQDGNTIYF.

This clone was observed once. A much larger clonotype is one base distant, so this may be a read error. This chain connects TRBV5-1 to TRBJ2-3; 9 bases align to TRBD2. Per germline, CDR1 SGHRS and CDR2 YFSETQ. The trim removed 4 bases at V and 2 bases at J, leaving 8 bases unmatched. The CDR3 covers 16 residues. CDR3 sequence (DNA): TGCGCCAGCAGCCCAGAGGCTAGCGGGATCACAGATACGCAGTATTTT. This translates into CASSPEASGITDTQYF.

This clone occurred many times. The CDR3 sequence: CASSRDLDEQFF. The CDR3 DNA reads TGTGCCAGCAGCCGCGACCTGGATGAGCAGTTCTTC. This chain uses TRBV14 with TRBJ2-1; D gene uncertain. Germline V gene lookup returns CDR1 SGHDN and CDR2 FVKESK. The CDR3 is 12 amino acids. V lost 4 bases and J lost 8, with 9 bases in between.

This clone was recorded a few times. V gene TRBV4-1 combines with J gene TRBJ2-2; 12 bases line up with TRBD2. Germline values: CDR1 MGHRA, CDR2 YSYEKL. The CDR3 length is 18 residues. The V and J ends lost 2 bases and 0 bases, in that order; junction bases with no gene match: 4. In DNA, the CDR3 is TGCGCCAGCAGCCAAAGGACTAGCGGGACCGCGAACACCGGGGAGCTGTTTTTT. As protein: CASSQRTSGTANTGELFF.

The V call is TRBV6-4, the J call TRBJ2-2, with 12 bases matching TRBD2. The ends lost 10 bases at V and 7 bases at J; junction bases unmatched: 10. The length of the CDR3 is 15 residues. Germline V CDR1 and CDR2: MRHNA, SNTAGT. The CDR3: CATSPTSGSNGELFF. In nucleotides, the CDR3 is TGTGCCACCTCCCCGACTAGCGGGAGTAACGGGGAGCTGTTTTTT.

This clone was counted ten times or more. The V gene is TRBV2, the J gene TRBJ1-1, with D possibly being TRBD1 (6 bases). V lost 6 bases, J lost 4 bases, and 21 bases lay in between. The CDR3 spans 16 residues. Germline CDR1 reads SNHLY; CDR2 reads FYNNEI. CDR3 DNA: TGTGCCAGCAGGAACCCGAACAGGGCAGACGGCACTGAAGCTTTCTTT. Translation gives CASRNPNRADGTEAFF. The whole variable domain, filled in from reference TRBV2 and TRBJ1-1, reads EPEVTQTPSHQVTQMGQEVILRCVPISNHLYFYWYRQILGQKVEFLVSFYNNEISEKSEIFDDQFSVERPDGSNFTLKIRSTKLEDSAMYFCASRNPNRADGTEAFFGQGTRLTVV.

The chain links TRBV29-1 to TRBJ1-2; tentative D call: TRBD1 (5 bases). Germline V gives CDR1 SQVTM, CDR2 ANQGSEA. V gave up 6 bases and J gave up 4 bases, with 12 bases separating them. The CDR3 extends over 12 amino acids. For the CDR3, the DNA is TGCAGCGTAGCAGGGTCGGGCTATGGCTACACCTTC. Protein sequence: CSVAGSGYGYTF.

The sample holds a few counts of this clone. V gene TRBV7-6 combines with J gene TRBJ1-1; unclear D gene. The germline V gene encodes CDR1 SGHVS and CDR2 FNYEAQ. The CDR3 is 13 residues long. Trimming removed 1 base from V and 0 bases from J, with 3 bases in between. CDR3 nucleotide sequence: TGTGCCAGCAGCTTAGACATGAACACTGAAGCTTTCTTT. Translation: CASSLDMNTEAFF.

This clone was counted many times. The V and J genes are TRBV28 and TRBJ1-2; no definite D call. Germline V CDR1 and CDR2: MDHEN, SYDVKM. The CDR3 is 12 residues long. This chain's CDR3 is CAAEGLNYGYTF. CDR3 DNA: TGTGCAGCAGAGGGCCTTAACTATGGCTACACCTTC.

This clone was seen more than once but under ten times. The CDR3 loop reads CASSPLGGYGQETQYF. DNA for the CDR3: TGTGCCAGCAGCCCCCTGGGCGGGTACGGGCAAGAGACCCAGTACTTC. The J gene is TRBJ2-5, the V gene TRBV7-6; tentative D call: TRBD2 (5 bases). The length of the CDR3 is 16 residues. Germline V gene sequence: CDR1 SGHVS, CDR2 FNYEAQ. V lost 5 bases to trimming and J lost 2 bases, with 18 bases between them.

The V and J genes are TRBV6-9 and TRBJ2-7, with TRBD1 matching over 7 bases. The germline gives CDR1 MNHGY, CDR2 SVAAGI. V was clipped by 5 bases and J by 0 bases; unmatched bases: 7. This CDR3 comprises 15 residues. The CDR3 loop reads CASSEGAGGSYEQYF. The CDR3 nucleotides read TGTGCCAGCAGTGAAGGGGCAGGGGGCTCCTACGAGCAGTACTTC.

This clone was found a few times. This chain joins TRBV18 and TRBJ2-1; D unresolved. Germline V gene sequence: CDR1 KGHSH, CDR2 LQKENI. Trimming pared 2 bases from V and 10 bases from J, leaving 6 bases between. There are 11 residues in the CDR3. CDR3: CASSPGVEQFF. The CDR3, as DNA: TGTGCCAGCTCACCAGGGGTAGAGCAGTTCTTC.

The rearrangement links TRBV30 to TRBJ2-7; possible D gene TRBD2, 5 bases. Germline values: CDR1 GTSNPN, CDR2 SVGIG (reference sequence). The CDR3 contains 13 residues. Trimming stripped 7 bases from V and 3 bases from J, with 16 bases between. CDR3 sequence (DNA): TGTGCCTTTCGAGGGAGTGCCAACTACGAGCAGTACTTC. Its protein product is CAFRGSANYEQYF.

This clone was seen ten or more times. V and J are TRBV2 and TRBJ2-3, with TRBD1 matching 9 bases. V was clipped by 10 bases and J by 0 bases; unmatched bases: 8. The CDR3 consists of 15 residues. Germline V gene lookup returns CDR1 SNHLY and CDR2 FYNNEI. CDR3 bases: TGTGCCATCGTGACAGGGGGATCTAGCACAGATACGCAGTATTTT. Its protein is CAIVTGGSSTDTQYF.

The rearrangement joins TRBV28 to TRBJ2-5; D unclear. V dropped 10 bases and J dropped 9 bases, with 21 bases sitting between them. Germline V lookup: CDR1 MDHEN, CDR2 SYDVKM. The CDR3 is made up of 13 amino acids. This CDR3 reads CAISPLGRDSQYF. CDR3 bases: TGTGCCATCAGCCCACTGGGTAGAGACTCCCAGTACTTC.

This clone came up a few times. The J gene is TRBJ2-7, the V gene TRBV27; D may be TRBD1 (6 bases). V gave up 4 bases and J gave up 2 bases, with 18 bases separating them. The germline gives CDR1 MNHEY, CDR2 SMNVEV (reference sequence). This CDR3 has 16 residues. In DNA form, the CDR3 reads TGTGCCAGCAGTTCTCGGCCAGGGGTAGGGACCTACGAGCAGTACTTC. Translation gives CASSSRPGVGTYEQYF.

This clone was observed many times. The chain recombines TRBV5-1 with TRBJ2-5, with 10 bases aligning to TRBD2. The germline CDR1 and CDR2 sequences are SGHRS and YFSETQ. This CDR3 contains 15 residues. The J segment lost 5 bases and the V segment lost 3 bases, leaving 7 bases of the junction unmatched. In nucleotides, the CDR3 is TGCGCCAGCAGCTCCCGAGCGGGGGGGTCTGAGACCCAGTACTTC. Amino acids: CASSSRAGGSETQYF.

The chain employs TRBV18 and TRBJ2-1; D is unresolved. Trimming removed 2 bases at V and 6 bases at J, with 2 bases between. The CDR3 runs 11 residues. From germline, CDR1 is KGHSH and CDR2 LQKENI. The CDR3 here is CASSPGNEQFF. CDR3 nucleotides: TGTGCCAGCTCACCAGGCAATGAGCAGTTCTTC.

To note about this clone: A much larger clone is a single base away; this may be a read error. Different DNA sequences within this sample yield the same CDR3. The CDR3 spells CAWSEGSGANVLTF. The CDR3 bases are TGTGCCTGGAGTGAGGGCTCTGGGGCCAACGTCCTGACTTTC. The V call is TRBV30, the J call TRBJ2-6, with D uncertain. Germline values: CDR1 GTSNPN, CDR2 SVGIG (reference sequence). The CDR3 has 14 residues. The germline V and J ends were trimmed by 1 base and 0 bases, with 4 bases remaining between them.

The J gene is TRBJ2-7, the V gene TRBV29-1, with D perhaps TRBD2 (6 bases). Germline V gene sequence: CDR1 SQVTM, CDR2 ANQGSEA. This CDR3 contains 12 residues. The ends were cut back, 5 bases at V and 2 bases at J, with 10 bases in the middle. CDR3 region: CSVSGEAYEQYF. The CDR3 coding sequence is TGCAGCGTTTCGGGGGAGGCCTACGAGCAGTACTTC.

The chain links TRBV6-5 to TRBJ2-7; D is perhaps TRBD1 (6 bases). Trimming took 0 bases from V and 3 from J, leaving 9 bases between them. The CDR3 is 14 amino acids. Germline V gene data show CDR1 as MNHEY and CDR2 as SVGAGI. CDR3 nucleotide sequence: TGTGCCAGCAGTTACTCGCAGGGGAGCTACGAGCAGTACTTC. Protein product: CASSYSQGSYEQYF.

The rearrangement uses TRBV5-1 and TRBJ2-4; D may be TRBD2 (5 bases). Germline V CDR1 and CDR2: SGHRS, YFSETQ. The CDR3 covers 14 residues. V was trimmed by 0 bases and J by 8 bases, leaving 12 bases between them. CDR3 sequence: CASSLAASTDIQYF. The DNA for the CDR3 is TGCGCCAGCAGCTTGGCTGCTAGCACGGACATTCAGTACTTC.

This clone came up many times. The chain combines TRBV6-5 with TRBJ2-7; 9 nucleotides line up with TRBD1. Germline CDR1 is MNHEY and CDR2 is SVGAGI. V was pared by 0 bases and J by 5 bases, with 8 bases of the junction left unmatched. CDR3 size: 16 residues. The CDR3 protein is CASSYSPGTGLDEQYF. As DNA, the CDR3 is TGTGCCAGCAGTTACTCTCCCGGGACAGGGCTTGACGAGCAGTACTTC.

This clone was recorded at least ten times. This sequence joins TRBV12-1 and TRBJ2-7; the DNA was not compared with TRBD2, the D call given in the table. TRBV12-1 is a documented pseudogene. The CDR3 runs to 12 residues. The CDR3 region is CAATSGTAEQYF. CDR3 coding DNA: TGTGCCGCCACTAGCGGGACGGCCGAGCAGTACTTC.

The chain joins TRBV7-9 to TRBJ2-7; perhaps TRBD1 as D (5 bases). The CDR3 has 14 residues. Trimming stripped 1 base from V and 0 bases from J, with 7 bases between. Germline values: CDR1 SEHNR, CDR2 FQNEAQ (reference sequence). The CDR3 DNA is TGTGCCAGCAGCTTAGAACAGGACTCCTACGAGCAGTACTTC. Translation gives CASSLEQDSYEQYF.

To note about this clone: The junction does not match germline at one end; this may be a read error. V is TRBV27 and J is TRBJ1-1, with 9 bases lining up with TRBD1. This CDR3 is 15 amino acids long. Germline lookup yields CDR1 MNHEY and CDR2 SMNVEV (reference sequence). For the CDR3, the DNA is TGTGCCAGCAGTTTAGAACCCGGGATGACAGGGGGTGCTCTCTTT. The encoded protein is CASSLEPGMTGGALF.

This chain joins TRBV11-2 and TRBJ2-7; 9 nucleotides agree with TRBD2. J gave up 2 bases and V 1 base, and 3 bases lay outside the gene matches. CDR1 SGHAT and CDR2 FQNNGV come from the germline V gene. This CDR3 comprises 15 residues. The CDR3: CASSLGLAETYEQYF. CDR3 sequence (DNA): TGTGCCAGCAGCTTAGGACTAGCGGAAACCTACGAGCAGTACTTC.